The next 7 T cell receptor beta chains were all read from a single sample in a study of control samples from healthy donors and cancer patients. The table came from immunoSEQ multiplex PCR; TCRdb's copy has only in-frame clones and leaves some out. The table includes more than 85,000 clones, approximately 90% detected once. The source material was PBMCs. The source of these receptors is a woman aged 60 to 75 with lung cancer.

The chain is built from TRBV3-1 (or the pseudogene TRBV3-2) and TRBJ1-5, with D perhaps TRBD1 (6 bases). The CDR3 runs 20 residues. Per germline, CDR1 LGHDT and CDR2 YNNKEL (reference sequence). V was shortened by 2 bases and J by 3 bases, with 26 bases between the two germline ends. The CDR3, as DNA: TGTGCCAGCAGCCAATCCCATGGGAGGGGGGATCTTCGAAACAATCAGCCCCAGCATTTT. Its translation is CASSQSHGRGDLRNNQPQHF.

CDR3 coding DNA: TGTGCCAGCAGCTTAGTCAGGCACGAAGGTGAAAAACTGTTTTTT. Translation gives CASSLVRHEGEKLFF. The V call is TRBV7-9, the J call TRBJ1-4; D ambiguous. V lost 1 base to trimming and J lost 7 bases, with 13 bases between them. The CDR3 extends over 15 amino acids. CDR1 and CDR2 from the germline V gene are SEHNR and FQNEAQ (reference sequence).

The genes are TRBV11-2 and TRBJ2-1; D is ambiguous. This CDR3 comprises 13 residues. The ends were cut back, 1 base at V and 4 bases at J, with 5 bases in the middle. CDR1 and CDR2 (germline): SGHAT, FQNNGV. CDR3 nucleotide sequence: TGTGCCAGCAGCTTAGTTCCTTACAATGAGCAGTTCTTC. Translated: CASSLVPYNEQFF.

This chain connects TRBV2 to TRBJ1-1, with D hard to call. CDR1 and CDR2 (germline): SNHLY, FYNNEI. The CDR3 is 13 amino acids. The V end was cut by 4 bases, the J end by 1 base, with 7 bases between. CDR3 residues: CASSAEKNTEAFF. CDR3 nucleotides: TGTGCCAGCAGTGCGGAGAAGAACACTGAAGCTTTCTTT.

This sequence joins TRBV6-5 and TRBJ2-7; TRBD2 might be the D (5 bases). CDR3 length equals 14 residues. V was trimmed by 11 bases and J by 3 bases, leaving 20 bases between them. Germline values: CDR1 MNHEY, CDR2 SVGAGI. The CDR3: CAGGAALKDYEQYF. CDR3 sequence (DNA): TGTGCCGGAGGAGCGGCCCTAAAAGACTACGAGCAGTACTTC.

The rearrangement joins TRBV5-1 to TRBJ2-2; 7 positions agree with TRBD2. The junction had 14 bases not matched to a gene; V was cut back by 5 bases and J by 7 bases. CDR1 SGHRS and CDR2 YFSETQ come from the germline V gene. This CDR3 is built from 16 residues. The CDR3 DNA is TGCGCCAGCAGTACCGGGACTACCGGAAGAAGCGGGGAGCTGTTTTTT. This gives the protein CASSTGTTGRSGELFF.

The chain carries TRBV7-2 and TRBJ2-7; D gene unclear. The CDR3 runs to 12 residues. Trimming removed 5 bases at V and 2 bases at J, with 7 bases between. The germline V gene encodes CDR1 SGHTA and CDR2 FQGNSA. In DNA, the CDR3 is TGTGCCAGCAGCCTCAGCACCTACGAGCAGTACTTC. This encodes CASSLSTYEQYF.